The clone carrying this TCR beta chain was detected only once. This CDR3 region has 14 residues. With 7 bases clipped from V and 4 bases from J, the junction kept 9 bases outside the gene matches. In germline, CDR1 is LNHDA, CDR2 SQIVND (reference sequence). Clones were sequenced by immunoSEQ multiplex PCR, and TCRdb holds only the in-frame ones, with some missing. The profile shows 100,000 or so clones, about 89% of them singletons. These data originate in a study of identifying expanded T cells in peripheral blood. The material sequenced was blood. The V gene is TRBV19, the J gene TRBJ1-2, with 7 bases identical to TRBD1. The TCR comes from a person between 18 and 75 years old in good health. This CDR3 reads CASTFPGTVYGYTF. CDR3 DNA sequence: TGTGCCAGTACTTTCCCCGGGACAGTCTATGGCTACACCTTC. The variable domain in full, completed from reference TRBV19 and TRBJ1-2, reads DGGITQSPKYLFRKEGQNVTLSCEQNLNHDAMYWYRQDPGQGLRLIYYSQIVNDFQKGDIAEGYSVSREKKESFPLTVTSAQKNPTAFYLCASTFPGTVYGYTFGSGTRLTVV.